This T cell receptor (beta chain) originates from a study of T-cell reconstitution after alpha-beta-depleted transplantation in children. V gave up 3 bases and J gave up 8 bases, with 10 bases separating them. CDR1 is SGHDN, CDR2 FVKESK, per germline. CDR3 size: 12 residues. Study-wide points: From newly produced T cells came most of the T-cell counts and diversity one year after transplant. In patients about two months after transplant, alpha-beta T cells reportedly arose from several hundred expanded graft clones.

Unique molecular identifiers tagged the TCRbeta library. MiXCR was run by TCRdb on the PCR reads, yielding one entry per CDR3 protein. This sample has around 490,000 distinct CDR3 sequences; about an eighth occur once, and the top ten carry around 13%. In regard to this clonotype: What it binds is not known.

This clonotype originated in a female patient aged 2-15 years who had a stem cell transplant for aplastic anemia, so the T cells may come from the graft donor. V is TRBV14 and J is TRBJ1-1, with D hard to call. Sequenced material: PBMCs, mostly from graft donor cells, taken 180 days after TCRalphabeta/CD19-depleted stem cell transplant. The CDR3 sequence: CASSQGYPEAFF. CDR3 sequence (DNA): TGTGCCAGCAGCCAGGGATACCCCGAAGCTTTCTTT. Filled out from reference TRBV14 and TRBJ1-1, the complete variable domain reads EAGVTQFPSHSVIEKGQTVTLRCDPISGHDNLYWYRRVMGKEIKFLLHFVKESKQDESGMPNNRFLAERTGGTYSTLKVQPAELEDSGVYFCASSQGYPEAFFGQGTRLTVV.